A selection of T cell receptor beta chains follows, all from one sample in a study of vaccination and CD4 T cells after COVID-19. These receptors have no known antigen. TCRdb used MiXCR to reprocess the PCR reads, holding one entry per CDR3 protein. This table holds about 20,000 distinct CDR3 sequences, 55% found once. Specimen: CD4+ T cells from blood, cultured in vitro. The receptors stem from a human donor who had recovered from COVID-19. Each CDR3 is given with its conserved first and last residue. Each record gives: V gene, D gene, clone size, J gene, CDR3 protein, CDR3 DNA. The D gene is left open where the match is weak. Rows may omit the clone size; those that give it use once, few, many or a size class.

TRBV6-2/TRBV6-3	TRBD1	NA	TRBJ2-7	CASRTGGSSHEQYF	TGTGCCAGCAGGACAGGGGGCTCTAGCCACGAGCAGTACTTC
TRBV6-1	NA	NA	TRBJ2-3	CASSDRSTDTQYF	TGTGCCAGCAGTGATAGAAGCACAGATACGCAGTATTTT
TRBV7-9	NA	few	TRBJ1-1	CASSLLPTILFTEAFF	TGTGCCAGCAGCTTACTGCCAACTATCCTCTTCACTGAAGCTTTCTTT
TRBV2	NA	NA	TRBJ1-2	CASREGFGYTF	TGTGCCAGCCGGGAGGGTTTTGGCTACACCTTC
TRBV7-2	NA	NA	TRBJ2-5	CASSPIRTEQETQYF	TGTGCCAGCAGCCCCATCAGGACAGAACAAGAGACCCAGTACTTC
TRBV6-5	NA	NA	TRBJ1-1	CASSYSPTDLGEAFF	TGTGCCAGCAGTTACTCGCCCACGGATCTCGGCGAAGCTTTCTTT
TRBV27	NA	NA	TRBJ2-2	CASSLGWGTGELFF	TGTGCCAGCAGTTTAGGGTGGGGGACCGGGGAGCTGTTTTTT
TRBV11-2	TRBD2	few	TRBJ2-7	CASRIAGGRNEQYF	TGTGCCAGCAGGATAGCGGGAGGAAGGAACGAGCAGTACTTC
TRBV7-9	NA	few	TRBJ1-6	CASSFGRNSPLHF	TGTGCCAGCAGCTTTGGGCGTAATTCACCCCTCCACTTT
TRBV2	NA	few	TRBJ2-7	CASSEWAGGVDEQYF	TGTGCCAGCAGTGAATGGGCAGGGGGGGTCGACGAGCAGTACTTC
TRBV2	NA	NA	TRBJ2-2	CASTSGYTGELFF	TGTGCCAGCACCAGCGGGTACACCGGGGAGCTGTTTTTT
TRBV28	NA	few	TRBJ1-5	CAITGREGYQPQHF	TGTGCCATTACGGGCCGTGAGGGGTATCAGCCCCAGCATTTT
TRBV24-1	NA	NA	TRBJ1-5	CAASTSKAPNQPQHF	TGTGCCGCCTCTACGTCAAAGGCCCCGAATCAGCCCCAGCATTTT
TRBV27	TRBD1	few	TRBJ1-5	CASSGTGGQPQHF	TGTGCCAGCAGCGGGACAGGGGGACAGCCCCAGCATTTT
TRBV28	TRBD1	NA	TRBJ1-5	CASTPPGGGNQPQHF	TGTGCCAGCACCCCCCCAGGGGGCGGCAATCAGCCCCAGCATTTT
TRBV2	NA	few	TRBJ2-3	CATSRDRITDTQYF	TGTGCCACCTCACGGGACCGAATCACAGATACGCAGTATTTT
TRBV2	NA	NA	TRBJ1-2	CASSGGGRGNYGYTF	TGTGCCAGCAGTGGGGGTGGCAGAGGGAACTATGGCTACACCTTC
TRBV24-1	TRBD1	medium-sized	TRBJ2-2	CATRAGTGTGANTGELFF	TGTGCCACCAGAGCCGGGACAGGGACGGGGGCAAACACCGGGGAGCTGTTTTTT
TRBV6-2/TRBV6-3	TRBD2	few	TRBJ2-7	CASSQLRTSGYYEQYF	TGTGCCAGCAGTCAGCTCCGGACTAGCGGGTACTACGAGCAGTACTTC
TRBV7-2	NA	NA	TRBJ2-7	CASSLVVRTAREQYF	TGTGCCAGCAGCTTAGTCGTGAGGACCGCCCGAGAGCAGTACTTC
TRBV2	NA	NA	TRBJ1-1	CASSRNVWVAFF	TGTGCCAGCAGTCGGAACGTCTGGGTAGCTTTCTTT
TRBV12-3/TRBV12-4	TRBD1	NA	TRBJ1-1	CASSPTAGGGRTEAFF	TGTGCCAGCAGCCCCACGGCAGGGGGCGGGAGGACTGAAGCTTTCTTT
TRBV10-3	TRBD1	few	TRBJ1-2	CAISKQGADGYTF	TGTGCCATCAGTAAACAGGGGGCCGATGGCTACACCTTC
TRBV6-2/TRBV6-3	TRBD1	NA	TRBJ1-2	CASSYAKWDSYGYTF	TGTGCCAGCAGTTACGCTAAATGGGACAGCTATGGCTACACCTTC
TRBV7-8	NA	once	TRBJ1-2	CASSLRGHGYGYTF	TGTGCCAGCAGCTTAAGGGGCCATGGCTATGGCTACACCTTC
TRBV18	NA	NA	TRBJ1-5	CASSPSAGAGVGNQPQHF	TGTGCCAGCTCACCAAGTGCTGGGGCAGGGGTTGGCAATCAGCCCCAGCATTTT
TRBV6-1	NA	NA	TRBJ2-5	CASSEPWGETQYF	TGTGCCAGCAGTGAACCCTGGGGAGAGACCCAGTACTTC
TRBV12-3/TRBV12-4	TRBD2	NA	TRBJ2-3	CDSSPGLGSTDTQYF	TGTGACAGCAGCCCGGGACTAGGAAGCACAGATACGCAGTATTTT
TRBV10-1	TRBD2	NA	TRBJ2-5	CASSPGLAGGETQYF	TGCGCCAGCAGCCCAGGACTAGCGGGAGGAGAGACCCAGTACTTC
TRBV4-1	NA	NA	TRBJ2-3	CASSQTQTSTDTQYF	TGCGCCAGCAGCCAAACTCAGACTAGCACAGATACGCAGTATTTT
TRBV27	NA	NA	TRBJ2-7	CASSPSARQSSYEQYF	TGTGCCAGCAGCCCATCTGCAAGACAGAGCTCCTACGAGCAGTACTTC
TRBV6-1	NA	once	TRBJ1-6	CASTAIGTSGQFSYNSPLHF	TGTGCCAGCACCGCTATTGGGACATCTGGCCAGTTCTCCTATAATTCACCCCTCCACTTT
TRBV7-8	TRBD2	NA	TRBJ2-3	CASSPGLAERTDTQYF	TGTGCCAGCAGCCCGGGACTAGCGGAACGCACAGATACGCAGTATTTT
TRBV5-4	NA	few	TRBJ2-3	CASSSGTLRTDTQYF	TGTGCCAGCAGCTCCGGGACTCTTCGCACAGATACGCAGTATTTT
TRBV28	TRBD2	NA	TRBJ2-7	CAGSLKSLRGVAYEQYF	TGTGCCGGCAGTTTAAAGTCTCTCCGGGGGGTAGCCTACGAGCAGTACTTC
TRBV6-5	NA	few	TRBJ2-5	CASSYSTTYQETQYF	TGTGCCAGCAGTTACTCGACTACCTACCAAGAGACCCAGTACTTC
TRBV20-1	NA	few	TRBJ1-2	CSAPSGADYGYTF	TGCAGTGCCCCCTCGGGGGCGGACTATGGCTACACCTTC
TRBV11-3	NA	few	TRBJ2-3	CASSFGDTQYF	TGTGCCAGCAGCTTTGGGGATACGCAGTATTTT
TRBV6-5	NA	NA	TRBJ1-1	CASSWAGEAEAFF	TGTGCCAGCAGTTGGGCAGGGGAGGCTGAAGCTTTCTTT
TRBV6-1	TRBD1	NA	TRBJ1-5	CASATGVGSNQPQHF	TGTGCCAGCGCTACAGGGGTGGGAAGCAATCAGCCCCAGCATTTT
TRBV6-1	TRBD2	NA	TRBJ2-7	CASSALAGGGEQYF	TGTGCCAGCAGTGCACTAGCGGGAGGAGGCGAGCAGTACTTC
TRBV20-1	NA	NA	TRBJ1-1	CSASYGHKNTEAFF	TGCAGTGCTAGTTATGGACACAAGAACACTGAAGCTTTCTTT
TRBV2	NA	NA	TRBJ1-1	CASKVGPTKNTEAFF	TGTGCCAGCAAGGTGGGCCCTACTAAGAACACTGAAGCTTTCTTT
TRBV7-9	NA	NA	TRBJ1-5	CASSLDGDKARPQHF	TGTGCCAGCAGCTTAGACGGGGACAAGGCGCGCCCTCAACATTTT
TRBV5-6	NA	once	TRBJ1-1	CASSSGKPGAFF	TGTGCCAGCAGCTCGGGCAAGCCGGGGGCTTTCTTT